These 24 T cell receptor beta chains came from one sample sequenced in a study of T cell responses to AZD1222 COVID-19 vaccine. Only in-frame clones appear in the TCRdb table, and some are missing; sequencing was by immunoSEQ multiplex PCR. The sample has about 160,000 clones; under 95% are singletons. The sample was peripheral blood, taken on day 0 of MenACWY control vaccination. The receptor set was obtained from an adult in good health.

The chain links TRBV6-5 to TRBJ1-1, with unresolved D. The germline CDR1 and CDR2 sequences are MNHEY and SVGAGI. The V end lost 0 bases, the J end lost 3 bases, and 11 bases lay between the germline ends. The CDR3 runs to 15 residues. CDR3 loop: CASSYSTHGDTEAFF. The CDR3 region has the DNA TGTGCCAGCAGTTACTCGACTCACGGGGACACTGAAGCTTTCTTT.

The chain is built from TRBV3-1 (or the pseudogene TRBV3-2) and TRBJ2-7, with 8 positions matching TRBD1. The V gene's germline CDR1 is LGHDT and CDR2 YNNKEL (reference sequence). This CDR3 has 15 amino acids. Germline trimming cut 1 base from V and 3 bases from J; bases unmatched to any gene: 5. This CDR3 is CASSQVLQGGYEQYF. CDR3 sequence (DNA): TGTGCCAGCAGCCAAGTGTTACAGGGGGGCTACGAGCAGTACTTC.

The genes are TRBV7-9 and TRBJ1-4, with 9 bases that match TRBD1. The CDR3 totals 18 residues. In germline, CDR1 is SEHNR, CDR2 FQNEAQ (reference sequence). J lost 0 bases, V lost 3 bases, and 8 bases had no gene match. The CDR3 here is CASSFWTGDGATNEKLFF. CDR3 nucleotides: TGTGCCAGCAGCTTTTGGACAGGGGACGGGGCAACTAATGAAAAACTGTTTTTT.

This clone was seen a single time. The gene calls are TRBV7-2 and TRBJ2-7; TRBD2 matches at 9 bases. This CDR3 has 15 residues. V shed 2 bases, J shed 4 bases, and the junction held 6 bases outside the gene matches. In germline, CDR1 is SGHTA, CDR2 FQGNSA. CDR3 DNA: TGTGCCAGCAGCTTATATTTAGCGGGAGAATACGAGCAGTACTTC. Protein product: CASSLYLAGEYEQYF.

The chain links TRBV28 to TRBJ2-1; 7 bases fit TRBD2. V dropped 3 bases and J dropped 7; count of bases not matched to a gene: 12. The length of the CDR3 is 16 residues. The V gene's germline CDR1 is MDHEN and CDR2 SYDVKM. CDR3 residues: CASSLYGTKIRNEQFF. The CDR3 DNA reads as TGTGCCAGCAGTTTGTACGGGACTAAGATTCGGAATGAGCAGTTCTTC.

V gene TRBV29-1 combines with J gene TRBJ2-4, with D possibly matching TRBD2 (7 bases). The CDR3 runs 20 residues. Deletions cut 6 bases from V and 0 bases from J, with 30 bases between. Germline assignment: CDR1 SQVTM and CDR2 ANQGSEA. This chain's CDR3 is CSVAAGTSGAGVLAKNIQYF. The CDR3 region has the DNA TGCAGCGTCGCTGCCGGGACAAGTGGGGCGGGAGTACTAGCCAAAAACATTCAGTACTTC.

The chain links TRBV6-5 to TRBJ1-1; TRBD1 might be the D (5 bases). The CDR3 extends over 13 amino acids. From germline, CDR1 is MNHEY and CDR2 SVGAGI. The V and J ends lost 10 bases and 2 bases respectively, with 14 bases between them. The CDR3, as DNA: TGTGCCACCCCCAGGGACCCTAACACTGAAGCTTTCTTT. Translated, it gives CATPRDPNTEAFF.

A note on this clone: The junction does not match germline at one end; this may be a read error. The chain joins TRBV4-3 to TRBJ1-3; D uncertain. Germline CDR1 LGHNA, CDR2 YSLEER. This CDR3 comprises 15 residues. CDR3 sequence (DNA): TGCGCCAGCAGTCAAGACGGGAGCTCTGGAAACACCATATATTTT. Encoded protein: CASSQDGSSGNTIYF.

CDR3 coding DNA: TGCGCCAGCAGCTCCGGGACAGGGATGGGAGGCTACACCTTC. This encodes CASSSGTGMGGYTF. The rearrangement links TRBV5-1 to TRBJ1-2; 9 nucleotides align to TRBD1. This CDR3 has 14 amino acids. V shed 3 bases and J 8 bases; nucleotides not matched to a gene: 8. Germline assignment: CDR1 SGHRS and CDR2 YFSETQ.

The chain couples TRBV3-1 (or the pseudogene TRBV3-2) to TRBJ2-1, with TRBD2 as a possible D gene (5 bases). Germline V gives CDR1 LGHDT, CDR2 YNNKEL (reference sequence). The V end was cut by 0 bases, the J end by 4 bases, with 16 bases between. The CDR3 length is 17 residues. The CDR3 reads CASSQDLGRAAYNEQFF. The CDR3, as DNA: TGTGCCAGCAGCCAAGATTTAGGGAGAGCGGCTTACAATGAGCAGTTCTTC.

The chain joins TRBV5-1 to TRBJ1-2; a weak D match, TRBD1 (5 bases). The CDR3 runs 14 residues. The V gene lost 4 bases and the J gene lost 4 bases, with 14 bases spanning the gap. Germline V gene lookup returns CDR1 SGHRS and CDR2 YFSETQ. CDR3: CASSRPDSSYGYTF. CDR3 DNA: TGCGCCAGCAGCAGACCCGACAGTTCCTATGGCTACACCTTC.

The rearrangement links TRBV19 to TRBJ2-1; 12 nucleotides align to TRBD1. The trim removed 3 bases at V and 6 bases at J, leaving 0 bases unmatched. Germline V gene sequence: CDR1 LNHDA, CDR2 SQIVND (reference sequence). This CDR3 contains 14 residues. This CDR3 is CASSMGQGANEQFF. The CDR3, as DNA: TGTGCCAGTAGTATGGGACAGGGGGCCAATGAGCAGTTCTTC.

The chain carries TRBV29-1 and TRBJ1-5; no clear D gene. Per germline, CDR1 SQVTM and CDR2 ANQGSEA. The CDR3 sequence is 14 residues long. The V and J ends lost 4 bases and 0 bases respectively, with 10 bases between them. For the CDR3, the DNA is TGCAGCGTTGCGGGTCCTAATAGCAATCAGCCCCAGCATTTT. It codes for CSVAGPNSNQPQHF.

This clone was detected only once. The V and J genes are TRBV7-2 and TRBJ2-7, with D maybe TRBD2 (6 bases). Germline V gene lookup returns CDR1 SGHTA and CDR2 FQGNSA. V was cut by 5 bases and J by 0 bases, with 14 bases left in between. The CDR3 is 15 residues long. CDR3 sequence: CASSPKEGRSYEQYF. The CDR3 coding sequence is TGTGCCAGCAGCCCTAAGGAGGGACGCTCCTACGAGCAGTACTTC.

The rearrangement links TRBV6-1 to TRBJ2-7; D uncertain. This CDR3 region has 16 residues. V lost 1 base and J lost 5, with 18 bases in between. The V gene's germline CDR1 is MNHNS and CDR2 SASEGT. The CDR3 DNA reads TGTGCCAGCAGTGAAGAGGGCCTCCTACGTTCCAACGAGCAGTACTTC. The encoded protein is CASSEEGLLRSNEQYF.

The chain carries TRBV30 and TRBJ1-5, with 8 bases matching TRBD1. The CDR3 length is 14 residues. Germline loops: CDR1 GTSNPN, CDR2 SVGIG (reference sequence). V gave up 2 bases and J gave up 7 bases; unmatched junction bases: 7. The CDR3 nucleotides read TGTGCCTGGAGTCGCAGGGGGCTTCACCAGCCCCAGCATTTT. Translation gives CAWSRRGLHQPQHF.

V is TRBV11-2 and J is TRBJ1-5, with 10 nucleotides matching TRBD1. Germline V lookup: CDR1 SGHAT, CDR2 FQNNGV. J was trimmed by 5 bases and V by 7 bases; bases with no gene match: 17. This CDR3 spans 18 amino acids. The CDR3 DNA sequence: TGTGCCAGCAAAAAAGCGGTCGGACAGGGGGGGATCGATCAGCCCCAGCATTTT. It encodes CASKKAVGQGGIDQPQHF. The complete variable domain, with remaining parts taken from reference TRBV11-2 and TRBJ1-5, reads EAGVAQSPRYKIIEKRQSVAFWCNPISGHATLYWYQQILGQGPKLLIQFQNNGVVDDSQLPKDRFSAERLKGVDSTLKIQPAKLEDSAVYLCASKKAVGQGGIDQPQHFGDGTRLSIL.

The count of this clone is one. The chain employs TRBV7-8 and TRBJ1-5; D gene ambiguous. The CDR3 covers 14 residues. Germline V lookup: CDR1 SGHVS, CDR2 FQNEAQ. V dropped 6 bases and J dropped 1 base, with 10 bases sitting between them. CDR3 in DNA: TGTGCCAGCAGTATGGGAGTCAGCAATCAGCCCCAGCATTTT. As protein: CASSMGVSNQPQHF.

The chain joins TRBV19 to TRBJ1-2, with TRBD1 as a possible D gene (5 bases). CDR1 LNHDA and CDR2 SQIVND come from the germline V gene (reference sequence). Trimming stripped 1 base from V and 0 bases from J, with 12 bases between. The CDR3 runs to 16 residues. CDR3 loop: CASSIGLRVPNYGYTF. CDR3 nucleotides: TGTGCCAGTAGTATAGGGCTCAGGGTACCTAACTATGGCTACACCTTC.

V is TRBV12-3 or TRBV12-4 and J is TRBJ1-1, with D uncertain. Trimming cost V 3 bases and J 1 base, with 6 bases left between them. The CDR3 covers 13 residues. The CDR3 sequence: CASSLKENTEAFF. As DNA, the CDR3 is TGTGCCAGCAGTTTGAAGGAGAACACTGAAGCTTTCTTT.

The V call is TRBV10-3, the J call TRBJ2-7; D might be TRBD1 (5 bases). Germline V lookup: CDR1 ENHRY, CDR2 SYGVKD. The CDR3 covers 14 residues. Between the trimmed V and J ends, which lost 0 bases and 2 bases, there was a span of 8 bases. Here the CDR3 DNA reads TGTGCCATCAGTGAGTCGGGGCAGACCTACGAGCAGTACTTC. Its protein is CAISESGQTYEQYF.

The chain employs TRBV19 and TRBJ2-7, with 8 nucleotides matching TRBD1. With 6 bases clipped from V and 1 base from J, the junction kept 8 bases outside the gene matches. Germline V gene lookup returns CDR1 LNHDA and CDR2 SQIVND (reference sequence). This CDR3 spans 15 amino acids. The CDR3 spells CASSGQGVGSYEQYF. DNA of the CDR3: TGTGCCAGTAGCGGACAGGGTGTAGGTTCCTACGAGCAGTACTTC.

The chain uses TRBV30 and TRBJ2-5; 11 bases map to TRBD2. The CDR3 loop spans 14 amino acids. The V gene end was trimmed by 3 bases and the J gene end by 5 bases; junction bases not matched to a gene: 5. CDR1 is GTSNPN, CDR2 SVGIG, per germline (reference sequence). The CDR3 nucleotides are TGTGCCTGGAGATCTGGGACTAGCGGCGAGACCCAGTACTTC. This encodes CAWRSGTSGETQYF.

The gene calls are TRBV19 and TRBJ1-1; D gene ambiguous. The V gene lost 1 base and the J gene lost 0 bases, with 12 bases spanning the gap. The CDR3 is made up of 16 amino acids. Germline V gene sequence: CDR1 LNHDA, CDR2 SQIVND (reference sequence). The chain's CDR3 is CASSIAATGLNTEAFF. In DNA, the CDR3 is TGTGCCAGTAGTATAGCCGCTACTGGGTTGAACACTGAAGCTTTCTTT.